These 12 T cell receptor beta chains originate from one sample sequenced in a study of T cell repertoires in cytomegalovirus infection. Antigens for these TCRs are unknown. TCRdb recomputed calls from the reads with MiXCR, one row per CDR3 protein. The data contain fewer than 650,000 distinct CDR3 sequences, about 39% of them singletons. The sequenced sample was cultured PBMCs, obtained from culture after CMV antigen stimulation. The receptors shown here come from a human donor in good health (CMV status not recorded). Some clones in this sample may be carry-over from other donors' samples.

This clonotype turned up a few times. The chain recombines TRBV11-2 with TRBJ2-7; TRBD2 matches at 7 bases. The trim removed 5 bases at V and 6 bases at J, leaving 13 bases unmatched. In germline, CDR1 is SGHAT, CDR2 FQNNGV. The CDR3 spans 15 residues. The CDR3 is CASSVPTGLRSEQYF. In DNA, the CDR3 is TGTGCCAGCAGCGTACCAACGGGACTACGCTCCGAGCAGTACTTC. Full variable domain (missing parts from reference TRBV11-2 and TRBJ2-7): EAGVAQSPRYKIIEKRQSVAFWCNPISGHATLYWYQQILGQGPKLLIQFQNNGVVDDSQLPKDRFSAERLKGVDSTLKIQPAKLEDSAVYLCASSVPTGLRSEQYFGPGTRLTVT.

This chain joins TRBV10-3 and TRBJ2-7, with D uncertain. Germline values: CDR1 ENHRY, CDR2 SYGVKD. The CDR3 is 11 residues long. Trimming took off 7 bases at V and 7 bases at J, with 11 bases between the two ends. The CDR3 DNA is TGTGCCATCAAGTCCGAAGGGGAGCAGTACTTC. Protein sequence: CAIKSEGEQYF.

In its sample, this clonotype was seen a few times. The chain links TRBV7-8 to TRBJ1-6; TRBD1 matches 7 bases. This CDR3 is built from 15 residues. J lost 8 bases, V lost 5 bases, and 9 bases had no gene match. CDR1 and CDR2 from the germline V gene are SGHVS and FQNEAQ. CDR3 sequence: CASSPGGGPYSPLHF. Written as DNA, the CDR3 is TGTGCCAGCAGCCCAGGGGGGGGCCCATATTCACCCCTCCACTTT.

This clonotype was seen more than once but under ten times. V and J are TRBV12-3 or TRBV12-4 and TRBJ2-1, with D maybe TRBD2 (5 bases). The CDR3 length is 12 residues. Trimming removed 9 bases at V and 9 bases at J, with 15 bases between. The CDR3 reads CASLPAGGEQFF. The DNA for the CDR3 is TGTGCCAGTCTACCGGCAGGAGGTGAGCAGTTCTTC.

This clonotype was counted a few times. The chain is built from TRBV7-8 and TRBJ2-2; D unclear. This CDR3 is 15 amino acids long. The V gene lost 11 bases and the J gene lost 2 bases, with 18 bases spanning the gap. CDR1 is SGHVS, CDR2 FQNEAQ, per germline. CDR3 nucleotide sequence: TGTGCCGCCTGGGCCGAGTGGGCCAACACCGGGGAGCTGTTTTTT. Amino acid sequence: CAAWAEWANTGELFF.

This rearrangement joins TRBV6-5 to TRBJ2-2; no reliable D call. The CDR3 runs 14 residues. Trimming took 6 bases from V and 7 from J, leaving 15 bases between them. Germline CDR1 and CDR2: MNHEY and SVGAGI. The CDR3 bases are TGTGCCAGCAGCCGAACTATGCCCGTCGGGGAGCTGTTTTTT. Translating it yields CASSRTMPVGELFF.

This rearrangement joins TRBV7-9 to TRBJ2-7; 8 bases agree with TRBD2. Germline V CDR1 and CDR2: SEHNR, FQNEAQ (reference sequence). J gave up 5 bases and V 6 bases, and 9 bases lay outside the gene matches. This CDR3 region has 14 residues. CDR3 amino acids: CASRNPGLGHEQYF. The DNA of the CDR3 is TGTGCCAGCAGAAATCCGGGACTAGGCCACGAGCAGTACTTC.

V gene TRBV2 combines with J gene TRBJ1-6; the D gene is possibly TRBD1 (5 bases). This CDR3 spans 15 amino acids. V gave up 7 bases and J gave up 8 bases, with 18 bases separating them. CDR1 SNHLY and CDR2 FYNNEI come from the germline V gene. For the CDR3, the DNA is TGTGCCAGCATACCAGACCAGGGCCTTCATTCACCCCTCCACTTT. Its translation is CASIPDQGLHSPLHF. The whole variable domain, filled in from reference TRBV2 and TRBJ1-6, reads EPEVTQTPSHQVTQMGQEVILRCVPISNHLYFYWYRQILGQKVEFLVSFYNNEISEKSEIFDDQFSVERPDGSNFTLKIRSTKLEDSAMYFCASIPDQGLHSPLHFGNGTRLTVT.

The count of this clonotype is one. This chain uses TRBV28 with TRBJ2-3; a possible D gene is TRBD1 (6 bases). The CDR3 has 14 amino acids. V was clipped by 6 bases and J by 7 bases, with 17 bases between them. Germline values: CDR1 MDHEN, CDR2 SYDVKM. CDR3: CASRLQGGVNTQYF. In DNA form, the CDR3 reads TGTGCCAGCAGGTTACAGGGTGGGGTTAATACGCAGTATTTT.

This clonotype has a count of ten or more. The chain carries TRBV7-2 and TRBJ2-1; 11 bases match TRBD2. Germline V lookup: CDR1 SGHTA, CDR2 FQGNSA. The CDR3 is 15 amino acids. Trimming took 5 bases from V and 2 from J; bases not matched to a gene: 2. The CDR3 region has the DNA TGTGCCAGCAGCCGGGGACTAGCGGCCTACAATGAGCAGTTCTTC. This encodes CASSRGLAAYNEQFF.

In this sample, this clonotype turned up a few times. V is TRBV12-3 or TRBV12-4 and J is TRBJ2-1, with 8 positions matching TRBD2. This CDR3 is built from 15 residues. Trimming at V came to 7 bases and at J to 0 bases, leaving 5 bases not matched to a gene. CDR3 sequence: CASTGGGSSYNEQFF. Written as DNA, the CDR3 is TGTGCCAGCACTGGCGGGGGGAGCTCCTACAATGAGCAGTTCTTC.

The rearrangement joins TRBV5-1 to TRBJ2-3, with TRBD2 as a possible D gene (5 bases). Germline V gene data show CDR1 as SGHRS and CDR2 as YFSETQ. Deletions cut 0 bases from V and 1 base from J, with 12 bases between. This CDR3 has 16 residues. This CDR3 reads CASSLATGDRTDTQYF. CDR3 bases: TGCGCCAGCAGCTTGGCCACCGGGGATCGCACAGATACGCAGTATTTT.